Listed below are T cell receptor beta chains from one sample, sequenced in a study of control samples from healthy donors and cancer patients. Profiled with immunoSEQ multiplex PCR; TCRdb holds only in-frame clones, not every one. Among tens of thousands of clones, around four fifths were seen once, and the ten largest hold around 20%. Sequenced: blood. These receptors originate from a man aged 25-45 years in good health. CDR3s include the opening cysteine and the closing phenylalanine or tryptophan. The D gene is left open where the match is weak. Some rows mark clone size as missing; the rest say once, few, many or name a class of expanded clone.

size	V	D	J	CDR3	DNA
NA	TRBV3-1/TRBV3-2	NA	TRBJ1-2	CASSHEYGYTF	TGTGCCAGCAGCCATGAATATGGCTACACCTTC
NA	TRBV2	NA	TRBJ1-5	CASSEEYQPQHF	TGTGCCAGCAGTGAAGAATATCAGCCCCAGCATTTT
NA	TRBV12-3/TRBV12-4	NA	TRBJ1-2	CASSLRQLGGYTF	TGTGCCAGCAGTTTACGGCAGCTCGGAGGCTACACCTTC
NA	TRBV2	TRBD1	TRBJ1-2	CASTDRGRKINYGYTF	TGTGCCAGCACAGACAGGGGGCGGAAGATTAACTATGGCTACACCTTC
NA	TRBV27	TRBD2	TRBJ2-7	CASRRTSGYEQYF	TGTGCCAGCAGGCGGACTAGCGGCTACGAGCAGTACTTC
few	TRBV28	TRBD1	TRBJ2-7	CASSSSGTGGRNEQYF	TGTGCCAGCAGTTCTTCCGGGACAGGGGGTCGGAACGAGCAGTACTTC
NA	TRBV2	NA	TRBJ2-7	CASSEGQGYPYEQYF	TGTGCCAGCAGTGAGGGGCAGGGGTACCCCTACGAGCAGTACTTC
NA	TRBV28	NA	TRBJ1-5	CASSLSGVNQPQHF	TGTGCCAGCAGTTTGTCAGGGGTCAATCAGCCCCAGCATTTT
NA	TRBV21-1	NA	TRBJ1-5	CASRKSQGRVPNQPQHF	TGTGCCAGCAGGAAGTCACAGGGTCGGGTCCCCAATCAGCCCCAGCATTTT
NA	TRBV5-1	NA	TRBJ1-2	CASSLAPEGYGYTF	TGCGCCAGCAGCTTGGCCCCTGAAGGTTATGGCTACACCTTC
NA	TRBV6-5	NA	TRBJ1-1	CASSSAGVSTEAFF	TGTGCCAGCAGTTCGGCAGGGGTTAGCACTGAAGCTTTCTTT
NA	TRBV28	NA	TRBJ1-1	CASAIDGAEAFF	TGTGCCAGCGCTATCGACGGAGCGGAAGCTTTCTTT
NA	TRBV19	NA	TRBJ1-6	CASSIPGQNNSPLHF	TGTGCCAGTAGTATACCTGGACAGAATAATTCACCCCTCCACTTT
NA	TRBV11-2	TRBD1	TRBJ2-7	CASSSGQGYYKQYF	TGTGCCAGCAGCTCGGGACAGGGATATTACAAGCAGTACTTC
once	TRBV19	TRBD1	TRBJ1-1	CASSIDWAGGEAFF	TGTGCCAGTAGTATAGATTGGGCAGGGGGCGAAGCTTTCTTT
once	TRBV7-3	NA	TRBJ2-2	CASSSLETGELFF	TGTGCCAGCAGCTCACTAGAGACCGGGGAGCTGTTTTTT
NA	TRBV5-1	NA	TRBJ2-2	CASSGGGELFF	TGCGCCAGCAGCGGGGGAGGGGAGCTGTTTTTT
NA	TRBV24-1	TRBD2	TRBJ2-1	CATSDGTSGLSYNEQFF	TGTGCCACCAGTGATGGGACTAGCGGGCTTTCCTACAATGAGCAGTTCTTC